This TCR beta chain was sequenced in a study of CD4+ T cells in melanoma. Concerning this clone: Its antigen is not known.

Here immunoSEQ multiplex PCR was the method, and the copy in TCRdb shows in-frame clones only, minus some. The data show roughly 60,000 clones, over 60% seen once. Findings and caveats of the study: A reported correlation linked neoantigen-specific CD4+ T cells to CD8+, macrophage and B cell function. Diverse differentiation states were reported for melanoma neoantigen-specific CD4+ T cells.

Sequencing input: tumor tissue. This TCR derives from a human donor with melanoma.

The CDR3 region has the DNA TGTGCCAGCAGACCTGGCGGGCGCTCTGGAAACACCATATATTTT. This gives the protein CASRPGGRSGNTIYF. This chain connects TRBV6-1 to TRBJ1-3; D unclear. The CDR3 sequence is 15 residues long. V was trimmed by 6 bases and J by 0 bases, leaving 12 bases between them. Germline loops: CDR1 MNHNS, CDR2 SASEGT.